These 18 T cell receptor beta chains originate from one sample sequenced in a study of Graves' ophthalmopathy and Graves' hyperthyroidism. Researchers took RNA transcripts and amplified TCR beta CDR3 regions from them. The first-round RT-PCR employed HTBI primers together with the Qiagen OneStep RT-PCR kit. A multiplex PCR was then performed as the second round. Using its own MiXCR run on the multiplex PCR reads, TCRdb lists one record per CDR3 protein. The sample has approximately 1.2 million distinct CDR3 sequences, around a third seen once. Sequenced input: peripheral blood or thyroid tissue (not recorded which). Source of these receptors: an adult man with Graves' hyperthyroidism.

This clonotype was counted only a few times. In nucleotides, the CDR3 is TGCAGCGTTGGTGGGTGGCGGAACCAAGAGACCCAGTACTTC. It specifies CSVGGWRNQETQYF. The rearrangement joins TRBV29-1 to TRBJ2-5, with D uncertain. Germline V gene lookup returns CDR1 SQVTM and CDR2 ANQGSEA. V lost 4 bases and J lost 0, with 12 bases in between. This CDR3 contains 14 residues. The complete variable domain, with remaining parts taken from reference TRBV29-1 and TRBJ2-5, reads SAVISQKPSRDICQRGTSLTIQCQVDSQVTMMFWYRQQPGQSLTLIATANQGSEATYESGFVIDKFPISRPNLTFSTLTVSNMSPEDSSIYLCSVGGWRNQETQYFGPGTRLLVL.

Details on this clonotype: Its ends do not fully match the called genes, so a read error is possible. The rearrangement joins TRBV29-1 to TRBJ2-6; a weak D match, TRBD1 (6 bases). This CDR3 comprises 13 residues. In germline, CDR1 is SQVTM, CDR2 ANQGSEA. CDR3 bases: TGTAGCGTGGGAGCAGGGGTACCCAACGTCCTGACTTTC. Protein sequence: CSVGAGVPNVLTF.

This clonotype was observed many times. The CDR3 sequence is CASSSRTGLTSNYEQYF. Here the CDR3 DNA reads TGTGCCAGCAGCTCCCGGACAGGGTTGACGTCAAACTACGAGCAGTACTTC. This chain joins TRBV7-2 and TRBJ2-7; 8 bases match TRBD1. Germline V gene data show CDR1 as SGHTA and CDR2 as FQGNSA. The CDR3 has 17 amino acids. V trimming: 4 bases; J trimming: 3 bases; junction bases outside the gene matches: 14.

This clonotype was recorded at least ten times. The V call is TRBV19, the J call TRBJ2-7; TRBD1 matches at 8 bases. Germline V gene sequence: CDR1 LNHDA, CDR2 SQIVND (reference sequence). There are 14 residues in the CDR3. V shed 5 bases and J 4 bases; nucleotides not matched to a gene: 7. CDR3 nucleotides: TGTGCCAGTAGTCCAGGGGGCTCTGTTTACGAGCAGTACTTC. Translation gives CASSPGGSVYEQYF.

This clonotype was detected ten times or more. This sequence joins TRBV7-8 and TRBJ1-1; D not certain. The CDR3 extends over 11 amino acids. Germline V gene sequence: CDR1 SGHVS, CDR2 FQNEAQ. Trimming left V 2 bases short and J 5 bases short, with 3 bases between. The CDR3 sequence: CASSLLTEAFF. In nucleotides, the CDR3 is TGTGCCAGCAGCTTATTAACTGAAGCTTTCTTT.

The chain links TRBV18 to TRBJ2-5; 9 bases line up with TRBD1. V trimming: 3 bases; J trimming: 4 bases; junction bases outside the gene matches: 3. This CDR3 is built from 14 residues. The V gene's germline CDR1 is KGHSH and CDR2 LQKENI. The CDR3 here is CASSPPGQGETQYF. The CDR3 coding sequence is TGTGCCAGCTCACCGCCGGGACAGGGAGAGACCCAGTACTTC.

V and J are TRBV29-1 and TRBJ2-5, with 14 positions matching TRBD2. Germline loops: CDR1 SQVTM, CDR2 ANQGSEA. The CDR3 totals 16 residues. Trimming removed 6 bases from V and 2 bases from J; junction bases left unmatched: 8. The CDR3 DNA reads TGCAGCGTGAGGCCCGGGACTAGCGGGAGACAAGAGACCCAGTACTTC. Protein product: CSVRPGTSGRQETQYF.

This clonotype was recorded at least ten times. V and J are TRBV20-1 and TRBJ2-2, with D hard to call. This CDR3 spans 15 amino acids. V lost 3 bases, J lost 3 bases, and 14 bases lay in between. Germline CDR1 reads DFQATT; CDR2 reads SNEGSKA (reference sequence). DNA for the CDR3: TGCAGTGCTAGTCGTGTGGCAACTTACACCGGGGAGCTGTTTTTT. It encodes CSASRVATYTGELFF.

In this sample, this clonotype turned up once. V and J are TRBV9 and TRBJ2-7; D is possibly TRBD1 (5 bases). Germline assignment: CDR1 SGDLS and CDR2 YYNGEE. The ends were cut back, 0 bases at V and 4 bases at J, with 14 bases in the middle. The CDR3 contains 15 residues. CDR3 DNA sequence: TGTGCCAGCAGCGTAGCCGCAGGGAACATATACGAGCAGTACTTC. Amino acids: CASSVAAGNIYEQYF. Looking up the rest from reference TRBV9 and TRBJ2-7 gives the full variable domain: DSGVTQTPKHLITATGQRVTLRCSPRSGDLSVYWYQQSLDQGLQFLIQYYNGEERAKGNILERFSAQQFPDLHSELNLSSLELGDSALYFCASSVAAGNIYEQYFGPGTRLTVT.

This clonotype was found many times. J is TRBJ1-3 and V is TRBV7-2, with 9 bases fitting TRBD1. Germline loops: CDR1 SGHTA, CDR2 FQGNSA. V was clipped by 10 bases and J by 0 bases; unmatched bases: 7. There are 15 residues in the CDR3. CDR3 nucleotides: TGTGCCACCAAACAGGGGGCGAACTCTGGAAACACCATATATTTT. It specifies CATKQGANSGNTIYF.

J is TRBJ1-2 and V is TRBV7-8, with TRBD1 matching 7 bases. J gave up 8 bases and V 5 bases, and 8 bases lay outside the gene matches. CDR1 is SGHVS, CDR2 FQNEAQ, per germline. This CDR3 spans 13 amino acids. The CDR3 DNA reads as TGTGCCAGCAGCCCGGGACAGTTCTTCGGCTACACCTTC. Residues: CASSPGQFFGYTF.

This chain uses TRBV19 with TRBJ2-3; 9 bases are shared with TRBD1. Germline CDR1 is LNHDA and CDR2 is SQIVND (reference sequence). Unmatched junction bases numbered 10, after V lost 9 bases and J lost 3 bases. The CDR3 runs 15 residues. The CDR3 DNA reads as TGTGCCAGGAAGGGATGGACAGGGGTTACAGATACGCAGTATTTT. Its translation: CARKGWTGVTDTQYF.

Remarks on this clonotype: A read error may account for a junction end that differs from germline. V usage is TRBV7-7 and J usage is TRBJ2-5; TRBD1 matches at 10 bases. There are 14 residues in the CDR3. Looked up from germline, CDR1 is SSHAT and CDR2 is FNYEAQ (reference sequence). This CDR3 reads CASSPGTGEQTQYF. The CDR3 coding sequence is TGTGCTAGCAGCCCAGGGACAGGGGAACAGACCCAGTACTTC. Combining the CDR3 with reference TRBV7-7 and TRBJ2-5 gives the whole variable domain GAGVSQSPRYKVTKRGQDVTLRCDPISSHATLYWYQQALGQGPEFLTYFNYEAQPDKSGLPSDRFSAERPEGSISTLTIQRTEQRDSAMYRCASSPGTGEQTQYFGPGTRLLVL.

In its sample, this clonotype was seen a few times. A read error may produce the germline difference seen at one junction end. This chain joins TRBV30 and TRBJ2-5; D assignment may be TRBD1 or TRBD2 (5 bases each). Per germline, CDR1 GTSNPN and CDR2 SVGIG (reference sequence). This CDR3 comprises 11 residues. Written as DNA, the CDR3 is TGTGCCTGGAGTGTATCCGGCGGTGGGGGCTTC. It specifies CAWSVSGGGGF.

This clonotype was picked up a small number of times. This chain links TRBV14 with TRBJ2-7; 7 nucleotides agree with TRBD2. Losses at the gene ends were 2 bases for V and 5 bases for J; bases not matched to a gene: 9. The CDR3 is 15 amino acids. Looked up from germline, CDR1 is SGHDN and CDR2 is FVKESK. The DNA of the CDR3 is TGTGCCAGCAGCCAATCTTTTGCGGGAGCCGACGAGCAGTACTTC. It is translated as CASSQSFAGADEQYF.

There are a few counts of this clonotype. This chain connects TRBV3-1 to TRBJ2-7, with D perhaps TRBD1 or TRBD2 (5 bases each). The V end was cut by 3 bases, the J end by 4 bases, with 16 bases between. CDR3 length: 15 amino acids. In germline, CDR1 is LGHDT, CDR2 YNNKEL (reference sequence). For the CDR3, the DNA is TGTGCCAGCAGCCACCGGGACCATCGGCAATACGAGCAGTACTTC. Encoded protein: CASSHRDHRQYEQYF.

The chain joins TRBV2 to TRBJ2-7, with D perhaps matching TRBD1 (6 bases). This CDR3 region has 13 residues. CDR1 and CDR2 (germline): SNHLY, FYNNEI. The V end lost 5 bases, the J end lost 11 bases, and 19 bases lay between the germline ends. The CDR3 coding sequence is TGTGCCAGCAGTTTTAAGAGGGTGGCAGGGGAGTACTTC. It codes for CASSFKRVAGEYF. The full variable domain, in which reference TRBV2 and TRBJ2-7 provide the parts outside the CDR3, is EPEVTQTPSHQVTQMGQEVILRCVPISNHLYFYWYRQILGQKVEFLVSFYNNEISEKSEIFDDQFSVERPDGSNFTLKIRSTKLEDSAMYFCASSFKRVAGEYFGPGTRLTVT.

This chain connects TRBV2 to TRBJ2-7; no definite D call. The CDR3 is 9 amino acids. The V end was cut by 7 bases, the J end by 9 bases, with 7 bases between. Germline V lookup: CDR1 SNHLY, CDR2 FYNNEI. Written as DNA, the CDR3 is TGTGCCAGCACCGTCCGGCAGTACTTC. Its translation is CASTVRQYF.